Listed below are T cell receptor beta chains from one sample, sequenced in a study of cytomegalovirus exposure and HLA in healthy donors. The assay was immunoSEQ multiplex PCR, and TCRdb's table has in-frame clones only and misses some. The data hold 80,000 or so clones, with about three quarters observed a single time. The sample consisted of PBMCs. The receptor source for this set is a middle-aged man in good health and CMV-seronegative. CDR3s include the opening cysteine and the closing phenylalanine or tryptophan. Where a row states a size, it is once, few, many or the class of an expanded clone; other rows omit it.

v_gene | abundance | CDR3aa
TRBV7-2 | . | CASSLGGQGSETQYF
TRBV5-1 | . | CASSPHPGGLTEAFF
TRBV19 | . | CASSTSPPTVGNQPQHF
TRBV28 | . | CASSSGTSEQYF
TRBV7-2 | few | CASSLGGTNEKLFF
TRBV10-3 | . | CAIASNYEQYF
TRBV6-1 | . | CASSQQGRNEKLFF
TRBV29-1 | . | CSAATGYHEQYF
TRBV7-2 | . | CASSFYRDRGYGGELFF
TRBV7-9 | . | CASSLSGREEYGYTF
TRBV7-3 | . | CASSPGGGAYEQYF
TRBV30 | . | CAWSGQQETQYF
TRBV7-9 | . | CASSWRVGRGTNEQFF
TRBV10-3 | . | CAISEASAQETQYF
TRBV12-2 | . | CASRPSRDRGRYTF
TRBV5-6 | . | CASSLPGVSSYEQYF
TRBV28 | once | CASSNTLAGGSYEQYF
TRBV7-3 | . | CASSPSSGRSNEQFF
TRBV10-3 | few | CAIREPGLAGGNNEQFF
TRBV7-2 | . | CASRSRLAGNTGELFF
TRBV9 | . | CASSVGGGAYEQYF
TRBV5-5 | . | CASSRQDTQYF
TRBV11-3 | . | CASSSPPAYEQYF
TRBV25-1 | . | CASSEYPGPHYGYTF
TRBV5-1 | . | CASSLDGGSRMDTQYF
TRBV5-4 | . | CASSPAGTATYEQYF
TRBV5-6 | . | CASSLRVRGNYGYTF
TRBV5-5 | . | CASTLVGSSYNEQFF
TRBV15 | . | CATSTRQGYSYEQYF
TRBV10-2 | . | CASSETGGSYEQYF
TRBV6-5 | . | CASSCGAGQPQHF
TRBV7-9 | few | CASSHRGGAGPTGELFF
TRBV28 | . | CASTFRSSPYEQYF
TRBV28 | . | CATSRLAAYTDTQYF
TRBV25-1 | . | CASSDLTDTGELFF
TRBV15 | . | CATSSRTTGREAFF
TRBV7-3 | . | CASSSSTSAYNEQFF
TRBV15 | . | CATSRTPGTGSNEQFF
TRBV28 | . | CASSPAGRVVSGNQPQHF
TRBV27 | . | CASSPQGRGSSYEQYF
TRBV28 | . | CASSLVTGNREKLFF
TRBV2 | few | CASSDRLNTGELFF
TRBV2 | few | CASSASRSYEQYF
TRBV5-1 | . | CASSLEPGFRDEQYF
TRBV5-1 | . | CASSLEGGVHEQYF
TRBV4-2 | once | CASSQSAPGTNQETQYF
TRBV7-2 | . | CASSQGLRTDTQYF
TRBV11-2 | once | CASRAAGAAFF
TRBV7-9 | . | CASRASVLITGELFF
TRBV25-1 | . | CASQTGNPIKLFF
TRBV7-2 | . | CASSLALAGGPRGTDTQYF
TRBV27 | . | CASSSRQGAGYTF
TRBV7-9 | . | CASSLRTGDYGYTF
TRBV4-1 | few | CASSPSDRVMYGYTF
TRBV13 | . | CASSLATGTTGNTEAFF
TRBV6-5 | . | CASSYGGSGNTIYF
TRBV6-5 | . | CASSYKAFSDNEQFF
TRBV7-2 | . | CASSLLGTDVCDDGYF